Sequencing of this T cell receptor beta chain was carried out in a study of beta chain features in type 1 diabetes. About the study: Sorted cells examined across all samples numbered around 99,000,000.

In all sorted populations, purity surpassed 95%. Germline V CDR1 and CDR2: DFQATT, SNEGSKA (reference sequence). Trimming cost V 5 bases and J 2 bases, with 4 bases left between them. The CDR3 is 11 amino acids. Expressed TCRB transcripts were sequenced because the entire RNA isolate underwent reverse transcription. Sequencing was performed with immunoSEQ multiplex PCR; in TCRdb, only in-frame clones are kept and a portion is missing. The sample consists of 150,000 to 200,000 clones, less than 9.5% of them appearing once. Study results and caveats: Among patients with Type 1 diabetes, TCRB CDR3s were moderately but significantly shorter in every one of the four CD4+ subsets.

As concerns this clone: Its antigen is unidentified.

The TCR was taken from a woman aged 40-49 years with type 1 diabetes. Sequenced: central memory CD4+ T cells from blood. V gene TRBV20-1 combines with J gene TRBJ2-1, with no clear D. The CDR3 DNA reads TGCAGTGCTTCCGCCTACAATGAGCAGTTCTTC. It specifies CSASAYNEQFF.